What follows are 10 T cell receptor beta chains derived from one specimen sequenced in a study of cytomegalovirus exposure and HLA in healthy donors. Use of 60 Vbeta and 13 Jbeta primers characterized the PCR. Some clones are missing from TCRdb's copy, which holds only in-frame ones; the method was immunoSEQ multiplex PCR. The table records some 85,000 clones, over 60% of them present only once. The specimen was PBMCs. Every receptor here comes from a man aged 40-49 years in good health and CMV-seronegative.

This chain uses TRBV30 with TRBJ1-2, with 12 positions matching TRBD1. Germline-derived CDR1 and CDR2 are GTSNPN and SVGIG (reference sequence). V was pared by 3 bases and J by 7 bases, with 6 bases of the junction left unmatched. The CDR3 spans 14 residues. For the CDR3, the DNA is TGTGCCTGGAGGCGCCGGGACAGGGGGCTTGGCTACACCTTC. It specifies CAWRRRDRGLGYTF.

This sequence joins TRBV18 and TRBJ1-5; D perhaps matches TRBD1 (5 bases). The V end was cut by 2 bases, the J end by 6 bases, with 11 bases between. Germline CDR1 KGHSH, CDR2 LQKENI. The CDR3 is 14 amino acids. The CDR3 here is CASSPRGIGQPQHF. CDR3 nucleotides: TGTGCCAGCTCACCAAGGGGTATCGGTCAGCCCCAGCATTTT.

V gene TRBV6-1 combines with J gene TRBJ1-3; D call uncertain. V shed 3 bases and J shed 4 bases, with 7 bases lying between them. The CDR3 length is 13 residues. Germline V lookup: CDR1 MNHNS, CDR2 SASEGT. For the CDR3, the DNA is TGTGCCAGCAGTGAGGAGGAGGGAAACACCATATATTTT. It translates to CASSEEEGNTIYF.

This clone has a single count. The V and J genes are TRBV19 and TRBJ1-2; 7 bases align to TRBD1. The germline CDR1 and CDR2 sequences are LNHDA and SQIVND (reference sequence). The CDR3 consists of 15 residues. V was pared by 5 bases and J by 0 bases, with 6 bases of the junction left unmatched. The CDR3 DNA sequence: TGTGCCAGTAGTCACCAGGGGGGAGCTAACTATGGCTACACCTTC. As protein: CASSHQGGANYGYTF.

The DNA of the CDR3 is TGCAGCGCCGCCTACAGGGTGAACACTGAAGCTTTCTTT. The encoded protein is CSAAYRVNTEAFF. The gene calls are TRBV29-1 and TRBJ1-1, with D possibly TRBD1 on 6 matching bases. Germline V gene lookup returns CDR1 SQVTM and CDR2 ANQGSEA. This CDR3 has 13 residues. V lost 7 bases, J lost 0 bases, and 12 bases lay in between. Full variable domain (rest looked up from reference TRBV29-1 and TRBJ1-1): SAVISQKPSRDICQRGTSLTIQCQVDSQVTMMFWYRQQPGQSLTLIATANQGSEATYESGFVIDKFPISRPNLTFSTLTVSNMSPEDSSIYLCSAAYRVNTEAFFGQGTRLTVV.

This clone occurred a few times. The genes are TRBV10-3 and TRBJ1-6; D may be TRBD1 (5 bases). The CDR3 has 16 residues. The germline V gene encodes CDR1 ENHRY and CDR2 SYGVKD. Trimming took off 2 bases at V and 10 bases at J, with 18 bases between the two ends. The CDR3 sequence is CAISEGGRWEESPLHF. Written as DNA, the CDR3 is TGTGCCATCAGTGAGGGGGGACGCTGGGAGGAATCACCCCTCCACTTT.

The chain has TRBV5-4 and TRBJ2-5; the D gene is possibly TRBD2 (7 bases). CDR1 is SGHNT, CDR2 YYREEE, per germline (reference sequence). The length of the CDR3 is 14 residues. The germline V and J ends were trimmed by 4 bases and 4 bases, with 14 bases remaining between them. Written as DNA, the CDR3 is TGTGCCAGCAGCCCCGCCGGGGGGCGAGAGACCCAGTACTTC. Its protein product is CASSPAGGRETQYF.

This chain connects TRBV5-6 to TRBJ1-4; 9 nucleotides line up with TRBD1. The CDR3 has 15 residues. Germline lookup yields CDR1 SGHDT and CDR2 YYEEEE. The ends lost 3 bases at V and 7 bases at J; junction bases unmatched: 7. The DNA for the CDR3 is TGTGCCAGCAGCTCCCAGGGACAGGGCGGTGAAAAACTGTTTTTT. Its translation is CASSSQGQGGEKLFF.

The CDR3 protein is CASSLVSAYNEQFF. CDR3 in DNA: TGTGCCAGCAGCTTAGTGTCTGCCTACAATGAGCAGTTCTTC. The chain combines TRBV7-2 with TRBJ2-1; no clear D. With 1 base removed from V and 2 bases from J, the gap between germline ends came to 6 bases. Per germline, CDR1 SGHTA and CDR2 FQGNSA. This CDR3 has 14 residues.

CDR3 in DNA: TGTGCCAGCAGCTCCACGGGACTAGCGGGGGATTCCAATGAGCAGTTCTTC. Its translation: CASSSTGLAGDSNEQFF. This chain connects TRBV7-3 to TRBJ2-1; 14 positions match TRBD2. The CDR3 has 17 residues. With V trimmed by 4 bases and J by 6 bases, 8 bases remained unmatched. The germline V gene encodes CDR1 SGHTA and CDR2 FQGTGA.